This passage covers 32 T cell receptor beta chains from one sample sequenced in a study of follicular helper T cells after annual influenza vaccination. Time point here: 2014-2015 season, 7 days after vaccination. Profiled with immunoSEQ multiplex PCR; TCRdb holds only in-frame clones, not every one. The sample has 4,000 or so clones, 82% seen once. Sequencing used CXCR5- memory CD4+ T cells sorted from blood, obtained 7 days after influenza vaccination. The receptors shown here come from an adult who received the influenza vaccine.

J is TRBJ2-7 and V is TRBV2, with 8 bases matching TRBD1. J lost 4 bases, V lost 3 bases, and 8 bases had no gene match. CDR3 length: 15 residues. The germline CDR1 and CDR2 sequences are SNHLY and FYNNEI. CDR3 protein: CASSDGAGGKYEQYF. The CDR3 bases are TGTGCCAGCAGTGACGGAGCAGGGGGCAAATACGAGCAGTACTTC.

A few counts support this clone. The CDR3 loop is CASRPRQGSNSPLHF. The DNA of the CDR3 is TGTGCCAGTAGACCACGACAGGGGAGCAATTCACCCCTCCACTTT. The rearrangement joins TRBV19 to TRBJ1-6, with 8 bases lining up with TRBD1. The CDR3 runs 15 residues. V shed 6 bases and J 7 bases; nucleotides not matched to a gene: 8. CDR1 is LNHDA, CDR2 SQIVND, per germline (reference sequence).

The rearrangement links TRBV6-8 to TRBJ1-6, with D uncertain. V lost 7 bases to trimming and J lost 8 bases, with 15 bases between them. The CDR3 has 14 amino acids. Germline V gives CDR1 MNHGY, CDR2 SAAAGT. The CDR3 coding sequence is TGTGCCAGCACCGATCTCGTCGGACATTCACCCCTCCACTTT. Amino acid sequence: CASTDLVGHSPLHF.

CDR3 nucleotides: TGTGCCAGCAGTGTAGCGGTCCAAGAGACCCAGTACTTC. Translation gives CASSVAVQETQYF. This rearrangement joins TRBV6-1 to TRBJ2-5, with D perhaps matching TRBD2 (6 bases). There are 13 residues in the CDR3. Germline CDR1 reads MNHNS; CDR2 reads SASEGT. Trimming pared 4 bases from V and 1 base from J, leaving 7 bases between.

The rearrangement links TRBV25-1 to TRBJ2-7; possibly TRBD2 for D (6 bases). V dropped 1 base and J dropped 6 bases, with 22 bases sitting between them. Germline V gene sequence: CDR1 MGHDK, CDR2 SYGVNS. CDR3 length: 17 amino acids. The CDR3 DNA reads TGTGCCAGCAGTGAATGGAGGATGGAGGGAGGCGGCAGCGAGCAGTACTTC. Its translation is CASSEWRMEGGGSEQYF.

J is TRBJ1-3 and V is TRBV4-1, with a tentative D call TRBD1 (6 bases). The CDR3 has 16 residues. Trimming took off 5 bases at V and 8 bases at J, with 22 bases between the two ends. Germline CDR1 MGHRA, CDR2 YSYEKL. This CDR3 reads CASSYTYSTRGDTIYF. The CDR3 region has the DNA TGCGCCAGCAGCTACACTTACAGTACCAGGGGAGACACCATATATTTT.

The chain has TRBV30 and TRBJ1-2; D unclear. CDR1 is GTSNPN and CDR2 is SVGIG in the germline V gene (reference sequence). This CDR3 comprises 11 residues. V lost 5 bases and J lost 3, with 7 bases in between. The CDR3 sequence is CAWDGYYGYTF. CDR3 DNA sequence: TGTGCCTGGGACGGATACTATGGCTACACCTTC.

The table lists this clone with a few counts. CDR3 nucleotides: TGTGCCAGTAGTATCAAACTCGGACAGGGCTACGAGCAGTACTTC. It specifies CASSIKLGQGYEQYF. This chain links TRBV19 with TRBJ2-7; 8 positions agree with TRBD1. The CDR3 loop spans 15 amino acids. Trimming removed 3 bases from V and 3 bases from J; junction bases left unmatched: 7. Germline CDR1 is LNHDA and CDR2 is SQIVND (reference sequence).

V and J are TRBV9 and TRBJ2-1; perhaps TRBD2 as D (6 bases). CDR1 is SGDLS, CDR2 YYNGEE, per germline. This CDR3 contains 16 residues. Trimming took off 3 bases at V and 2 bases at J, with 15 bases between the two ends. CDR3 loop: CASSARREVPYNEQFF. Here the CDR3 DNA reads TGTGCCAGCAGCGCCCGCAGGGAGGTACCCTACAATGAGCAGTTCTTC.

Here the CDR3 reads CASSRAPEETQYF. CDR3 DNA sequence: TGTGCCAGCAGTAGGGCTCCGGAAGAGACCCAGTACTTC. V gene TRBV6-5 combines with J gene TRBJ2-5; D call uncertain. V was cut by 5 bases and J by 3 bases, with 10 bases left in between. Germline loops: CDR1 MNHEY, CDR2 SVGAGI. This CDR3 comprises 13 residues.

Written as DNA, the CDR3 is TGTGCCAGCAGTTTATATAGGGAGAACAATGAGCAGTTCTTC. Its protein is CASSLYRENNEQFF. The chain uses TRBV28 and TRBJ2-1; possible D gene TRBD2, 5 bases. Germline values: CDR1 MDHEN, CDR2 SYDVKM. V was cut by 1 base and J by 5 bases, with 9 bases left in between. The length of the CDR3 is 14 residues.

The chain employs TRBV20-1 and TRBJ2-7, with D possibly being TRBD2 (6 bases). The CDR3 consists of 11 residues. Germline-derived CDR1 and CDR2 are DFQATT and SNEGSKA (reference sequence). CDR3 sequence reads: CSRDGSTRQYF. CDR3 bases: TGCAGCCGGGACGGGAGTACGAGGCAGTACTTC.

The chain joins TRBV21-1 to TRBJ1-5; whether TRBD1, the table's D call, matches the DNA was not checked. TRBV21-1 is marked as a pseudogene. This CDR3 is 16 amino acids long. The CDR3, as DNA: TGTGCCAGCAGCACAAAGGACAACTACCCGAATCAGCCCCAGCATTTT. Protein: CASSTKDNYPNQPQHF.

The rearrangement joins TRBV2 to TRBJ1-5; D uncertain. The V end was cut by 11 bases, the J end by 0 bases, with 8 bases between. The CDR3 covers 12 residues. Germline V gene sequence: CDR1 SNHLY, CDR2 FYNNEI. The DNA of the CDR3 is TGTGCCTTTCAGGATAGCAATCAGCCCCAGCATTTT. Its translation: CAFQDSNQPQHF.

The V call is TRBV21-1, the J call TRBJ1-2; the table names TRBD1, a call not compared with the DNA. TRBV21-1 is a documented pseudogene. CDR3 size: 15 residues. CDR3 sequence (DNA): TGTGCCAGCAGCGAAGAGACAGGGAGTGACTATGGCTACACCTTC. It codes for CASSEETGSDYGYTF.

The J gene is TRBJ1-5, the V gene TRBV9; 7 bases map to TRBD1. The CDR3 consists of 15 residues. Germline values: CDR1 SGDLS, CDR2 YYNGEE. With V trimmed by 4 bases and J by 6 bases, 10 bases remained unmatched. CDR3 nucleotide sequence: TGTGCCAGCAGCCCCCAGGGGGAGTCGTCTCAGCCCCAGCATTTT. It codes for CASSPQGESSQPQHF.

This clone was seen more than once but under ten times. This chain joins TRBV27 and TRBJ2-7; 8 nucleotides agree with TRBD1. The CDR3 has 17 amino acids. Trimming at V came to 2 bases and at J to 0 bases, leaving 9 bases not matched to a gene. Per the germline V gene, CDR1 is MNHEY and CDR2 is SMNVEV (reference sequence). CDR3 coding DNA: TGTGCCAGCAGTTTAGCTCACCTGGGACAGGACTCCTACGAGCAGTACTTC. Translating gives CASSLAHLGQDSYEQYF.

This chain joins TRBV5-1 and TRBJ1-1; D remains unclear. CDR3 length: 15 amino acids. Germline V lookup: CDR1 SGHRS, CDR2 YFSETQ. Deletions cut 0 bases from V and 5 bases from J, with 14 bases between. CDR3 in DNA: TGCGCCAGCAGCTTGGCCCCGGGGTCGAAAACTGAAGCTTTCTTT. Amino acid sequence: CASSLAPGSKTEAFF.

This chain joins TRBV2 and TRBJ2-3; D is tentatively TRBD1 or TRBD2 (5 bases each). Trimming took off 9 bases at V and 0 bases at J, with 10 bases between the two ends. CDR3 length: 13 amino acids. CDR1 and CDR2 from the germline V gene are SNHLY and FYNNEI. The CDR3 DNA reads TGTGCCAGTCGGGGACCTAGCACAGATACGCAGTATTTT. Translation: CASRGPSTDTQYF.

V gene TRBV7-9 combines with J gene TRBJ1-5, with TRBD1 matching over 8 bases. The V and J ends lost 5 bases and 4 bases, in that order; junction bases with no gene match: 7. CDR3 length equals 15 residues. The germline CDR1 and CDR2 sequences are SEHNR and FQNEAQ (reference sequence). The CDR3 DNA follows: TGTGCCAGCAGCACTCGGGACAGGATTAATCAGCCCCAGCATTTT. Protein: CASSTRDRINQPQHF.

This clone was counted between two and nine times. The chain employs TRBV29-1 and TRBJ1-1; the D gene is possibly TRBD1 (5 bases). Germline V gene lookup returns CDR1 SQVTM and CDR2 ANQGSEA. Trimming shortened V by 8 bases and J by 4 bases, and 17 bases separated the two germline ends. CDR3 length: 13 residues. CDR3 region: CSLGWERGTEAFF. CDR3 in DNA: TGCAGCCTCGGATGGGAGAGGGGCACTGAAGCTTTCTTT.

The chain uses TRBV9 and TRBJ2-1, with D perhaps TRBD1 (5 bases). Germline V gene lookup returns CDR1 SGDLS and CDR2 YYNGEE. This CDR3 is built from 11 residues. Trimming pared 4 bases from V and 10 bases from J, leaving 9 bases between. The CDR3 DNA is TGTGCCAGCAGCAGGGGTGGCGAGCAGTTCTTC. Its protein is CASSRGGEQFF.

The chain uses TRBV27 and TRBJ2-7; D is uncertain. CDR1 MNHEY and CDR2 SMNVEV come from the germline V gene (reference sequence). The CDR3 has 15 residues. V lost 5 bases and J lost 5, with 19 bases in between. CDR3 in amino acids: CASSPGGFRRHEQYF. The DNA for the CDR3 is TGTGCCAGCAGTCCCGGTGGGTTTAGGCGGCACGAGCAGTACTTC.

This clone was seen a single time. This sequence joins TRBV15 and TRBJ1-2; no reliable D call. CDR1 is LNHNV and CDR2 is YYDKDF in the germline V gene (reference sequence). The V end lost 0 bases, the J end lost 5 bases, and 7 bases lay between the germline ends. The CDR3 covers 13 residues. The CDR3 region is CATSRDGLYGYTF. CDR3 DNA sequence: TGTGCCACCAGCAGAGATGGTTTGTATGGCTACACCTTC.

This sequence joins TRBV4-2 and TRBJ1-5, with 7 bases that match TRBD1. The CDR3 is 16 residues long. Germline trimming cut 4 bases from V and 1 base from J; bases unmatched to any gene: 7. Germline-derived CDR1 and CDR2 are LGHNA and YNFKEQ. CDR3 amino acids: CASSPGTAGSNQPQHF. Here the CDR3 DNA reads TGTGCCAGCAGCCCCGGGACAGCAGGGAGCAATCAGCCCCAGCATTTT.

The rearrangement joins TRBV7-2 to TRBJ2-2; no firm D call. The CDR3 length is 14 residues. In germline, CDR1 is SGHTA, CDR2 FQGNSA. V lost 0 bases, J lost 5 bases, and 7 bases lay in between. The CDR3 spells CASSLAFETGELFF. In nucleotides, the CDR3 is TGTGCCAGCAGCTTAGCGTTCGAGACCGGGGAGCTGTTTTTT.

This chain joins TRBV21-1 and TRBJ1-3; TRBD1, as called in the table, went unchecked against the DNA. TRBV21-1 is annotated as a pseudogene. The CDR3 length is 17 residues. This CDR3 is CASSGPGQGISGNTIYF. CDR3 DNA: TGTGCCAGCAGCGGGCCGGGACAGGGGATCTCTGGAAACACCATATATTTT.

The V and J genes are TRBV6-9 and TRBJ2-2; D not resolved. The CDR3 is made up of 15 amino acids. Trimming took 3 bases from V and 1 from J, leaving 9 bases between them. The germline V gene encodes CDR1 MNHGY and CDR2 SVAAGI. The CDR3 is CASSYKTGNTGELFF. In DNA form, the CDR3 reads TGTGCCAGCAGTTACAAGACGGGGAACACCGGGGAGCTGTTTTTT.

The V and J genes are TRBV6-1 and TRBJ2-1; 7 bases are a match to TRBD1. CDR1 and CDR2 from the germline V gene are MNHNS and SASEGT. The CDR3 is 14 residues long. V shed 6 bases, J shed 5 bases, and the junction held 7 bases outside the gene matches. CDR3: CASRDRDRDNEQFF. The CDR3 nucleotides are TGTGCCAGCAGAGACCGGGACAGAGACAATGAGCAGTTCTTC.

This clone came up a few times. This chain links TRBV7-2 with TRBJ2-7; D remains ambiguous. This CDR3 contains 13 residues. The germline gives CDR1 SGHTA, CDR2 FQGNSA. V lost 0 bases to trimming and J lost 4 bases, with 7 bases between them. CDR3 amino acids: CASSLAANYEQYF. The CDR3 DNA reads TGTGCCAGCAGCTTAGCAGCGAATTACGAGCAGTACTTC.

The chain combines TRBV18 with TRBJ2-1, with a tentative D call TRBD1 (6 bases). CDR3 size: 14 residues. Germline CDR1 and CDR2: KGHSH and LQKENI. The V and J ends lost 4 bases and 5 bases respectively, with 12 bases between them. The CDR3 nucleotides read TGTGCCAGCTCACTAATGGACAGAAACAATGAGCAGTTCTTC. It is translated as CASSLMDRNNEQFF.

In this sample, this clone turned up once. This chain uses TRBV18 with TRBJ2-1; either TRBD1 or TRBD2 may supply D (5 bases each). This CDR3 region has 13 residues. CDR1 and CDR2 (germline): KGHSH, LQKENI. Trimming removed 3 bases from V and 5 bases from J, with 8 bases in between. The CDR3 DNA follows: TGTGCCAGCTCACCCGGGACCCACAATGAGCAGTTCTTC. Protein sequence: CASSPGTHNEQFF.